This TCR beta chain was recovered during a study of control samples from healthy donors and cancer patients. V lost 1 base and J 4 bases, leaving 16 bases between the germline ends. The germline V gene has CDR1 GTSNPN and CDR2 SVGIG (reference sequence). The CDR3 is 15 residues long. Assay: immunoSEQ multiplex PCR; the TCRdb copy retains only in-frame clones and omits some. This table holds 60,000 to 70,000 clones, about 82% found once. The specimen sequenced was blood. This TCR came from a man aged 40-55 years in good health. The V gene is TRBV30, the J gene TRBJ1-1, with D uncertain. CDR3 in amino acids: CAWSASGIRGTEAFF. Here the CDR3 DNA reads TGTGCCTGGAGTGCATCGGGTATACGCGGCACTGAAGCTTTCTTT.